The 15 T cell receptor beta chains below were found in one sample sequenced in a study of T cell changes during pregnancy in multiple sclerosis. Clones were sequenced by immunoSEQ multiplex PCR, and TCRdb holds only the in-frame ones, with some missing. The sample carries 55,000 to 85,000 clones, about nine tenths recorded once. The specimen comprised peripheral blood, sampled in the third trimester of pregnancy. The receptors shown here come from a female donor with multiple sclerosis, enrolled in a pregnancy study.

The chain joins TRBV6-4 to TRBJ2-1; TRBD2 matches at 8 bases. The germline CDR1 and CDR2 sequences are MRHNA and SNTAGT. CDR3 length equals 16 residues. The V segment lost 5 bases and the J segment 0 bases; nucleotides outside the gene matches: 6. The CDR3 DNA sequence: TGTGCCAGCAGTCCTTTAGCGGGGAGCTCCTACAATGAGCAGTTCTTC. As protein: CASSPLAGSSYNEQFF.

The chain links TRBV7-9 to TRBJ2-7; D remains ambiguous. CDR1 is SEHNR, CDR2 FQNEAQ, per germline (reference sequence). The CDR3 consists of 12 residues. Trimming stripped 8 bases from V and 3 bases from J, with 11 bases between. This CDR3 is CASSVNLYEQYF. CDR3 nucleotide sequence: TGTGCCAGCTCCGTAAATCTCTACGAGCAGTACTTC.

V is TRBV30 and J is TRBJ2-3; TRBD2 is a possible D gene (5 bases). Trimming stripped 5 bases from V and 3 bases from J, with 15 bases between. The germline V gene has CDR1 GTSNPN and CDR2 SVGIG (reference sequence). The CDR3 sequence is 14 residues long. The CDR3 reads CAWQLGSYTDTQYF. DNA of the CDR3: TGTGCCTGGCAACTAGGTTCATATACAGATACGCAGTATTTT.

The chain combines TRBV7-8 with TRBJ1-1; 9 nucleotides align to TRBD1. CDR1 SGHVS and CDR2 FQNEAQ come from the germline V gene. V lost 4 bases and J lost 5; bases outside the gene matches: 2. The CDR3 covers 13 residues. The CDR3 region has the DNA TGTGCCAGCAGCTACAGGGGGCGGACTGAAGCTTTCTTT. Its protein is CASSYRGRTEAFF.

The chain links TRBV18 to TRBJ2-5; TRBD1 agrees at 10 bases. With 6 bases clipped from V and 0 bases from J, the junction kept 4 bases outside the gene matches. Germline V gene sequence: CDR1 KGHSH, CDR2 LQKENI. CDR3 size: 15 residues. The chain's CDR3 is CASSPDRGDQETQYF. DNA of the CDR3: TGTGCCAGCTCTCCGGACAGGGGGGACCAAGAGACCCAGTACTTC.

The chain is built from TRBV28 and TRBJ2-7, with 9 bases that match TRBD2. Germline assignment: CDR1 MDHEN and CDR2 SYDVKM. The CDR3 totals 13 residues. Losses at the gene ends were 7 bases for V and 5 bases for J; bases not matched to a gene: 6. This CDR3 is CASKLAGANEQYF. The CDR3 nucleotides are TGTGCCAGCAAATTAGCGGGAGCGAACGAGCAGTACTTC.

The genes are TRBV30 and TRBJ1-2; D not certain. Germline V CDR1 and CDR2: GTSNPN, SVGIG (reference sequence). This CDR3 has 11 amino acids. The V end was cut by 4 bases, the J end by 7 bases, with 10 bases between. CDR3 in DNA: TGTGCCTGGACCGGTTCTTCTGGCTACACCTTC. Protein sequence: CAWTGSSGYTF.

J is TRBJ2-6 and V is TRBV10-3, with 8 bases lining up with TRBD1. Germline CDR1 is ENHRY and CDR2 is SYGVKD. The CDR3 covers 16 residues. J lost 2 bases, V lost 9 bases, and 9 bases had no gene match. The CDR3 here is CAIAEQGGAGANVLTF. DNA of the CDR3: TGTGCCATAGCTGAACAGGGGGGAGCTGGGGCCAACGTCCTGACTTTC.

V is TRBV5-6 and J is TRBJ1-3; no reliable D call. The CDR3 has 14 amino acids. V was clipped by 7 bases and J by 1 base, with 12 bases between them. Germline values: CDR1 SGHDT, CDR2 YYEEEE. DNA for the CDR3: TGTGCCAGCTTGGTGTGGCCGTCTGGAAACACCATATATTTT. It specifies CASLVWPSGNTIYF. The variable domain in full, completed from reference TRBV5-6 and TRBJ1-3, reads DAGVTQSPTHLIKTRGQQVTLRCSPKSGHDTVSWYQQALGQGPQFIFQYYEEEERQRGNFPDRFSGHQFPNYSSELNVNALLLGDSALYLCASLVWPSGNTIYFGEGSWLTVV.

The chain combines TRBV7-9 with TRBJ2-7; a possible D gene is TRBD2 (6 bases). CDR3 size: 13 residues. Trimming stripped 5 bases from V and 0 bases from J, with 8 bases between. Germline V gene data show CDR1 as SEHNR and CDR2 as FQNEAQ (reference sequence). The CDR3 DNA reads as TGTGCCAGCAGCGGGGAGGTCTCCTACGAGCAGTACTTC. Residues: CASSGEVSYEQYF. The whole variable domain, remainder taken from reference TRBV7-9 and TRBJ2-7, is DTGVSQNPRHKITKRGQNVTFRCDPISEHNRLYWYRQTLGQGPEFLTYFQNEAQLEKSRLLSDRFSAERPKGSFSTLEIQRTEQGDSAMYLCASSGEVSYEQYFGPGTRLTVT.

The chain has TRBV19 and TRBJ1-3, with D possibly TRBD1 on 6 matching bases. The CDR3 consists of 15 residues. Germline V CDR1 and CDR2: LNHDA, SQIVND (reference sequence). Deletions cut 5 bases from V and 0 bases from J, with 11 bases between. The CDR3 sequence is CASSGTPFSGNTIYF. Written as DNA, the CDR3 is TGTGCCAGTAGTGGGACACCCTTCTCTGGAAACACCATATATTTT.

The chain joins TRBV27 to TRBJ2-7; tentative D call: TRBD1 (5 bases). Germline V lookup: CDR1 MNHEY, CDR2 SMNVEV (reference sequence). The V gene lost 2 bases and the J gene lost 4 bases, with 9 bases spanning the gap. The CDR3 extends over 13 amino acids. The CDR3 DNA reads TGTGCCAGCAGTTTAGGAAGGGGATACGAGCAGTACTTC. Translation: CASSLGRGYEQYF.

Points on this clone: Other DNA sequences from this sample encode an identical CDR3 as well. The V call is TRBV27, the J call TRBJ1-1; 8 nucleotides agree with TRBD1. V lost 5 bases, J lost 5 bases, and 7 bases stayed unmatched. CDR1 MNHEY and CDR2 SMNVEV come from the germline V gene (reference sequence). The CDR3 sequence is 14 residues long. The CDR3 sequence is CASSERTGNTEAFF. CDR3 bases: TGTGCCAGCAGTGAGAGGACAGGGAATACTGAAGCTTTCTTT.

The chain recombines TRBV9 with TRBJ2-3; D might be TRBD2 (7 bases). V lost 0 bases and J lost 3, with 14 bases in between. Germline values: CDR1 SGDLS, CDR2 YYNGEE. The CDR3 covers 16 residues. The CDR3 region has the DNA TGTGCCAGCAGCGTAGTTGGCGGGGGCGTAACAGATACGCAGTATTTT. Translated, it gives CASSVVGGGVTDTQYF.

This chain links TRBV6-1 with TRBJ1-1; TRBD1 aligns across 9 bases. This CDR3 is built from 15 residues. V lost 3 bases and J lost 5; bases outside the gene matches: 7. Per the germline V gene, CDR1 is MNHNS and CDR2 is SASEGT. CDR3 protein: CASSEPGQGNTEAFF. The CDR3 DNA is TGTGCCAGCAGTGAGCCGGGACAGGGAAATACTGAAGCTTTCTTT.